This T cell receptor (beta chain) was captured by sequencing in a study of cytomegalovirus exposure and HLA in healthy donors. As for the study in general: Across about 400 genotyped donors, roughly 85% landed in the Caucasian-associated ancestry cluster. Points from the study as a whole: Researchers reportedly found TCR beta sequences accurately predicted most subjects' HLA-A and HLA-B alleles.

The CDR3 is 14 residues long. Trimming pared 0 bases from V and 1 base from J, leaving 7 bases between. CDR1 and CDR2 from the germline V gene are LGHNA and YSLEER. The PCR ran on 60 Vbeta and 13 Jbeta primers. Profiled with immunoSEQ multiplex PCR; TCRdb holds only in-frame clones, not every one. The table lists under 100,000 clones, under 80% of them singletons, with roughly 2% in the top ten. In regard to this clone: Its antigen is not known. Within the sample, other DNA sequences also encode this same CDR3.

Material for sequencing was PBMCs. This sequence was found in a boy between 10 and 17 years old in good health and CMV-seronegative. The chain has TRBV4-3 and TRBJ2-7; TRBD1 is a possible D gene (6 bases). The CDR3 here is CASSQDRGSYEQYF. Here the CDR3 DNA reads TGCGCCAGCAGCCAAGACAGGGGTTCCTACGAGCAGTACTTC.